Listed below are T cell receptor beta chains from one sample, sequenced in a study of tumor-infiltrating lymphocytes in primary liver carcinoma. MiXCR was run by TCRdb on the multiplex PCR reads, yielding one entry per CDR3 protein. This table has 310,000 or so distinct CDR3 sequences, around 60% appearing once. Sequencing was done on a sample of peripheral blood. The receptors come from a man in his forties with primary liver carcinoma and hepatitis B virus infection. The CDR3 runs from the conserved cysteine through the conserved F or W. A D gene is named only where the DNA matches it firmly. A row's size may be missing; if present it is once, few, many or a size class.

j_gene | v_gene | len | abundance | d_gene | CDR3nt | CDR3aa
TRBJ2-1 | TRBV6-2/TRBV6-3 | 20 | - | - | TGTGCCAGCAGTCTACACTCTACCCCCAGGAGCCTCCGCTCCTACAATGAGCACTTCTTC | CASSLHSTPRSLRSYNEHFF
TRBJ1-2 | TRBV11-3 | 11 | - | - | TGTGCCAGCACTGCTAACTATGGCTACTCCTTC | CASTANYGYSF
TRBJ2-3 | TRBV6-2/TRBV6-3 | 12 | - | - | TGTGCCAGCAGTTATGGGGCCGATACGCGGTATTTT | CASSYGADTRYF
TRBJ1-6 | TRBV7-9 | 12 | few | - | TGTGCCAGCAGCCTAATGGCCTCACCCCTCCACTTT | CASSLMASPLHF
TRBJ2-7 | TRBV19 | 15 | - | TRBD2 | TGTGCCAGTAGATTGGACTCTAGCGGGATCTACGAGCAGTACTTC | CASRLDSSGIYEQYF
TRBJ2-3 | TRBV11-2 | 16 | few | - | TGTGCCAGCAGCTTAGATCCTGCGGGGATTGGCCATCCGCAGTATTTT | CASSLDPAGIGHPQYF
TRBJ1-1 | TRBV6-2/TRBV6-3 | 13 | - | - | TGTGCCAACAGTTTCTCCGGAAACACTGAAGCTTTCTTC | CANSFSGNTEAFF
TRBJ2-1 | TRBV6-5 | 17 | few | TRBD2 | TGTGCCAGCAGTTACTCTAGGGCTAGCGGGCACTACAATGAGCAGTTCTTC | CASSYSRASGHYNEQFF
TRBJ2-1 | TRBV20-1 | 16 | - | - | TGCAGTGCTAGTTCGAGCGAACCCGAAAAGTCGAATGAGCAGTTCTTC | CSASSSEPEKSNEQFF
TRBJ2-2 | TRBV4-1 | 16 | few | TRBD2 | TGCGCCAGCAGCCAAGATGGAGCGGGAGGGGCCGGGGAGCTGTTTTTT | CASSQDGAGGAGELFF
TRBJ2-1 | TRBV6-5 | 11 | - | - | TGTGACAGCACCCAGCGAAATGAACAGTTCTTC | CDSTQRNEQFF
TRBJ1-6 | TRBV5-1 | 17 | - | - | TGCGCCAGCAGCCGGGAGACCCAGAGCTCCTATAATTCACCCCTCCACTTT | CASSRETQSSYNSPLHF
TRBJ2-4 | TRBV6-1 | 13 | - | - | TGTGCAAGTTATTCCTCCGAGTCTCGGGAGAGGTACTTC | CASYSSESRERYF
TRBJ2-5 | TRBV11-1 | 13 | - | - | TGTGCCAGCAGCTTGTGGGGGGCAGAGACCCTGTACTTC | CASSLWGAETLYF
TRBJ1-1 | TRBV11-2 | 16 | once | TRBD1 | TGTGCCAGCAGTCGACTCCCGGGACAGGGGAACACTGAAGCTTTCTTT | CASSRLPGQGNTEAFF
TRBJ2-1 | TRBV11-2 | 15 | - | TRBD2 | TGTGCCAGCAGCTTCGGGACTAGCGACAACAATGAGAAGTTCTTC | CASSFGTSDNNEKFF
TRBJ1-2 | TRBV6-2/TRBV6-3 | 15 | - | - | TGTGCCAGCAACCACCCACGTCGAGAGAACTATGGCTACATCTTC | CASNHPRRENYGYIF
TRBJ2-7 | TRBV5-5 | 11 | few | - | TGTGCCAGCAGCTTGGATGGGGAGCAGTACTTC | CASSLDGEQYF
TRBJ2-7 | TRBV4-1 | 14 | - | TRBD1 | TGCGCCAGCAGTCGGATAGGGACAGACTACGAGCAGAACTTC | CASSRIGTDYEQNF
TRBJ1-2 | TRBV12-3/TRBV12-4 | 14 | - | - | TGTACCAGCAGTTTGGGGGGCGCGAGGTGTGGCTACACCTTC | CTSSLGGARCGYTF
TRBJ2-7 | TRBV6-1 | 12 | - | - | TGTACCAGCAGTGAAGTTGGGTATGAGCAGTACTTC | CTSSEVGYEQYF
TRBJ2-7 | TRBV6-2/TRBV6-3 | 15 | many | TRBD1 | TGTGCCAGCAGTTACCGGGACAGGTCCTCCTACGAGCAGTACTTC | CASSYRDRSSYEQYF
TRBJ2-2 | TRBV28 | 14 | few | TRBD2 | TGTGCCAGCAGCCCCCCGGGGGGTGCGGGGGAGCTGTTTTTT | CASSPPGGAGELFF
TRBJ2-7 | TRBV29-1 | 12 | - | - | TGCAACGTTGTCTCAGGGTCCTACGAGCAGTGCTTC | CNVVSGSYEQCF
TRBJ1-1 | TRBV11-1 | 15 | - | - | TGTCCCAGCAGCCCGGCGGGTGGTGTCGGCACTGAAGCTTTCTTT | CPSSPAGGVGTEAFF
TRBJ2-7 | TRBV6-5 | 15 | - | - | TGTGCCAGCAGTTACTCCAGCAGAAACTCCTATGAGCAGTACTTC | CASSYSSRNSYEQYF
TRBJ2-5 | TRBV11-2 | 13 | - | - | TGTGCCAGCAGCTCTCAGGGAAAGGAGATCCAGTACTTC | CASSSQGKEIQYF
TRBJ2-3 | TRBV5-6 | 16 | - | - | TGTGCCAGCAGCATAGGGCGGGGAGCTAGGACAGATATGCAGTATTTT | CASSIGRGARTDMQYF
TRBJ1-1 | TRBV12-3/TRBV12-4 | 17 | - | TRBD1 | TGTGCCAGCAGTTTTCCCCCTTTGCAGGGGGCTAAGGCTGAAGCTTTCTTT | CASSFPPLQGAKAEAFF
TRBJ2-7 | TRBV5-6 | 13 | many | - | TGTGCCAGCAGCTTGACCGGTGCCTACGAGCAGTACTTC | CASSLTGAYEQYF
TRBJ2-7 | TRBV4-2 | 16 | many | - | TGTGCCAGCAGCCAAGATTGGACAGCCACCCCCTACGAGCAGTACTTC | CASSQDWTATPYEQYF
TRBJ1-2 | TRBV6-5 | 13 | - | - | TGTGACAGCAGTTACGATAGGCAGGGGGGCTACACCTTC | CDSSYDRQGGYTF
TRBJ2-3 | TRBV6-1 | 16 | few | TRBD2 | TGTGCCAGCAGCCCCCTAGCGGGAGTTCGCGCAGATACGCAGTATTTT | CASSPLAGVRADTQYF
TRBJ2-1 | TRBV11-2 | 13 | - | TRBD2 | TGTGTCAGCAGCTTTGGACTAGCCAATGAGCAGTTTTTC | CVSSFGLANEQFF
TRBJ2-1 | TRBV6-2/TRBV6-3 | 16 | - | - | TGTGCCAGCATTAAGTTGCAGGCTATGTTCTACAATGAGCTGTTCTTC | CASIKLQAMFYNELFF
TRBJ2-2 | TRBV5-1 | 15 | few | TRBD1 | TGCGCCAGCAGCTCTCGACAGGGGAACACCGGGGAGCTGTTTTTT | CASSSRQGNTGELFF
TRBJ2-7 | TRBV7-9 | 13 | - | - | TGTGCCAGCAGCTTACGACTAGTTAACGAGCAGTACTTC | CASSLRLVNEQYF
TRBJ2-5 | TRBV6-1 | 11 | - | - | TGCGCCAGCAGTAAAATAGGACACAAGATCTTC | CASSKIGHKIF
TRBJ2-7 | TRBV6-2/TRBV6-3 | 18 | once | TRBD2 | TGTACCAGCAGTTACAGTTTCTGGACTAGCGGACCTACCTACGAGCAGTACTTT | CTSSYSFWTSGPTYEQYF
TRBJ1-1 | TRBV29-1 | 12 | many | - | TGCAGCGTTACAAAACCGGGCACTGAAGCTTTCTTT | CSVTKPGTEAFF
TRBJ2-7 | TRBV11-2 | 14 | many | - | TGTGCCAGCAACTCTAACAGGAACTCCTACGAGCAGTACTTC | CASNSNRNSYEQYF
TRBJ1-4 | TRBV11-2 | 15 | - | - | TGTGCCAGTAGCCCCACCGGGACCCCTAATGAAAAACTGTCTTTT | CASSPTGTPNEKLSF
TRBJ2-7 | TRBV4-3 | 15 | few | TRBD1 | TGCGCCAGCAGCCAACAGACAGGGGGGTATTACGAGCAGTACTTC | CASSQQTGGYYEQYF
TRBJ2-7 | TRBV29-1 | 14 | many | TRBD2 | TGCAGCGTTCCGAGTTTAGCGGGGGAAGACGAGCAGTACTTC | CSVPSLAGEDEQYF
TRBJ2-3 | TRBV4-3 | 18 | - | - | TGCGCCAGCAGCCTAGAGAATTTACTATCGGGCCGCACAGTTACGCAGTATTTT | CASSLENLLSGRTVTQYF
TRBJ2-2 | TRBV6-2/TRBV6-3 | 13 | - | - | TGTGCCAGCAGTCCGCAGTGCGGCGTGGAGCTGTTTTTT | CASSPQCGVELFF
TRBJ1-1 | TRBV11-2 | 14 | - | - | TGTGCCAGTAGCTACGACTCATTGGGGGTAGAAGCTTTCTTT | CASSYDSLGVEAFF
TRBJ2-2 | TRBV29-1 | 13 | many | - | TGCAGCGTTGGCAGGGCGAACACCGGGGAGCTGTTTTTT | CSVGRANTGELFF
TRBJ1-1 | TRBV11-3 | 15 | once | - | TGTGCCAACACTAAACATACGGGGGGGGACACTGAAGCTTTCTTT | CANTKHTGGDTEAFF
TRBJ1-1 | TRBV7-9 | 13 | few | - | TGTGCCAGCAGCCCTACAGAATCCTCTGAAGCTTTCTTT | CASSPTESSEAFF
TRBJ1-6 | TRBV28 | 14 | many | - | TGTGCCAGCGGCACCGGGACGGGGAAGAGACCCCTCCACTTT | CASGTGTGKRPLHF
TRBJ1-2 | TRBV5-4 | 14 | - | TRBD1 | TGTGCCAGCAGCCGGACAGGGGGTAGCTATGGCTACACCTTC | CASSRTGGSYGYTF
TRBJ2-5 | TRBV4-3 | 15 | once | - | TGCGCCAGCAACCAAGATGGATCCAAGGGAGAGACCCATTACTTC | CASNQDGSKGETHYF
TRBJ2-5 | TRBV4-1 | 13 | many | - | TGCGCCAGCAGCCGGGCGCCCCAAGAGACCCAGTACTTC | CASSRAPQETQYF